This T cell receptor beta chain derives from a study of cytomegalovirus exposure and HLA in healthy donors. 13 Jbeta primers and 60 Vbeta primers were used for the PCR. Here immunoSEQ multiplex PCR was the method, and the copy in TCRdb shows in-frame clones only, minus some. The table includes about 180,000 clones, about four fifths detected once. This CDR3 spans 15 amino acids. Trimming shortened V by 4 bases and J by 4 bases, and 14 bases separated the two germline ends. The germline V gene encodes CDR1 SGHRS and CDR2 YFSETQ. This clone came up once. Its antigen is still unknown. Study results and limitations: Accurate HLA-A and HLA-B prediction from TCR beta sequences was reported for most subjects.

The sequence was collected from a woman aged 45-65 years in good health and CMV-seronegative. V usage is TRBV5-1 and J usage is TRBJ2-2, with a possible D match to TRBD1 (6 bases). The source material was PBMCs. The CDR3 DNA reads TGCGCCAGCAGCGACTCCGGGACAAGCACCGGGGAGCTGTTTTTT. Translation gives CASSDSGTSTGELFF.